This is a list of T cell receptor beta chains from one sample in a study of CD8 T cells in Susac syndrome. Via MiXCR, TCRdb re-called the immunoSEQ multiplex PCR reads, giving one row per CDR3 protein. This sample has approximately 220,000 distinct CDR3 sequences, with 80% to 95% found just once. Material: CD8+ T cells from PBMCs. These receptors originate from a human donor with multiple sclerosis. Each CDR3 is given with its conserved first and last residue. The D gene is left open where the match is weak. Expanded clones get a size class; other rows say once, few or many, or leave the size out.

CASSTPWDTDYSNQPQHF TGTGCCAGTAGTACCCCATGGGACACCGATTATAGCAATCAGCCCCAGCATTTT . TRBV19 . TRBJ1-5
CASSQGHGGTDTQYF TGCGCCAGCAGCCAAGGCCACGGGGGTACAGATACGCAGTATTTT . TRBV4-1 . TRBJ2-3
CASSSVITDTQYF TGTGCCAGCAGTTCGGTGATCACAGATACGCAGTATTTT . TRBV12-3/TRBV12-4 . TRBJ2-3
CAWSVASGGGPYEQYF TGTGCCTGGAGTGTGGCCTCTGGTGGGGGGCCCTACGAGCAGTACTTC . TRBV30 . TRBJ2-7
CSASGDEKLFF TGCAGTGCTAGTGGGGACGAAAAACTGTTTTTT . TRBV20-1 . TRBJ1-4
CASSFLQGAWDTQYF TGTGCCAGCAGCTTTCTACAGGGGGCTTGGGATACGCAGTATTTT . TRBV7-9 TRBD1 TRBJ2-3
CAWSTGVTGELFF TGTGCCTGGAGCACGGGGGTAACCGGGGAGCTGTTTTTT . TRBV30 . TRBJ2-2
CASSQPPSGEETQYF TGTGCCAGCAGCCAACCCCCTAGCGGTGAAGAGACCCAGTACTTC . TRBV3-1 TRBD2 TRBJ2-5
CATSSGRANYGYTF TGTGCCACCAGCAGTGGCAGAGCTAACTATGGCTACACCTTC . TRBV15 . TRBJ1-2
CASSQGRDRGDGYTF TGCGCCAGCAGCCAAGGGCGTGACAGGGGGGATGGCTACACCTTC . TRBV4-1 TRBD1 TRBJ1-2
CASTPGGSYNEQFF TGTGCCAGCACCCCTGGCGGATCCTACAATGAGCAGTTCTTC . TRBV6-5 . TRBJ2-1
CASSLTGTGGLNYGYTF TGTGCCAGCAGTTTGACCGGGACAGGGGGCCTTAACTATGGCTACACCTTC . TRBV12-3/TRBV12-4 TRBD1 TRBJ1-2
CASNYLPSGGDPSTDTQYF TGTGCCAGCAACTACCTTCCTAGCGGGGGGGACCCTAGCACAGATACGCAGTATTTT . TRBV5-6 TRBD2 TRBJ2-3
CASSRRLGSDPFYEQYF TGTGCCAGCAGCCGAAGACTTGGATCGGACCCATTCTACGAGCAGTACTTC . TRBV3-1 . TRBJ2-7
CASSSRTSGPQETQYF TGTGCCAGCAGCTCCCGGACTAGCGGGCCTCAAGAGACCCAGTACTTC . TRBV13 TRBD2 TRBJ2-5
CASSIDPGSQETQYF TGTGCCAGTAGTATAGATCCAGGGTCCCAAGAGACCCAGTACTTC . TRBV19 . TRBJ2-5
CSARGTSGEETQYF TGCAGTGCTAGGGGGACCAGCGGAGAAGAGACCCAGTACTTC . TRBV20-1 . TRBJ2-5
CASTRGEGLMSNEQFF TGTGCCAGCACCCGCGGAGAGGGACTGATGTCGAATGAGCAGTTCTTC once TRBV12-3/TRBV12-4 . TRBJ2-1
CASRGSGPYEQYF TGTGCCAGCAGAGGCAGCGGGCCCTACGAGCAGTACTTC . TRBV3-1 . TRBJ2-7
CASSVGSSPLHF TGTGCCAGCAGCGTAGGGTCCTCACCCCTCCACTTT . TRBV9 . TRBJ1-6